This T cell receptor beta chain emerged from a study of radiotherapy plus CTLA-4 blockade in lung cancer. Study details: Objective responses were documented in around 18% of patients, with disease control in around 31%. Study conclusions and caveats: After treatment with radiotherapy plus ipilimumab, TCR clones that came from the tumor expanded in blood. Among reported predictors of response, early blood T cell clone dynamics with interferon-beta performed best.

CTLA-4 blockade using ipilimumab, together with focal radiation, was received by patients with chemo-refractory metastatic non-small-cell lung cancer. Comments on this clone: Its antigen remains unknown.

Measured with immunoSEQ multiplex PCR; TCRdb has only the in-frame clones, and not every one. The sample lists 65,000 to 70,000 clones, roughly 85% occurring once. Trimming removed 2 bases from V and 5 bases from J; junction bases left unmatched: 4. The CDR3 runs to 15 residues. Germline V lookup: CDR1 SGHAT, CDR2 FQNNGV. The source is a human donor with non-small cell lung cancer who had a complete response to radiotherapy plus ipilimumab. Material: peripheral blood, obtained from a patient treated with radiotherapy plus ipilimumab. This chain joins TRBV11-2 and TRBJ2-5, with TRBD1 matching over 11 bases. The CDR3 here is CASSLRDRGFETQYF. CDR3 bases: TGTGCCAGCAGCTTAAGGGACAGGGGGTTTGAGACCCAGTACTTC.